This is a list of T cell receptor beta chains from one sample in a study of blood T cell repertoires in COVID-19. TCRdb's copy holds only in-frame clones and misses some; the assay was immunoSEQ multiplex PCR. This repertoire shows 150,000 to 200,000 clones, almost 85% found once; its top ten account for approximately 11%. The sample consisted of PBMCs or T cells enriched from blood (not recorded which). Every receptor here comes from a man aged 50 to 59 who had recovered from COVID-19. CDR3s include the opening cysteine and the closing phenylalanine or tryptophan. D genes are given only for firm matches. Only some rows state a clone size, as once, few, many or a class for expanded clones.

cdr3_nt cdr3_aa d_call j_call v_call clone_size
TGTGCCGCCCCGAGTAACTATGGCTACACCTTC CAAPSNYGYTF NA TRBJ1-2 TRBV7-9 NA
TGTGCCAGCAGAGCAGACAGGGTGCGAAATTCACCCCTCCACTTT CASRADRVRNSPLHF TRBD1 TRBJ1-6 TRBV2 NA
TGTGCCAGCAGCTCGGGACAGGCCAGCTCCTACGAGCAGTACTTC CASSSGQASSYEQYF TRBD1 TRBJ2-7 TRBV11-2 NA
TGCGCCAGCAGCTTGGGGGGCGCGAACACTGAAGCTTTCTTT CASSLGGANTEAFF NA TRBJ1-1 TRBV5-1 NA
TGTGCCAGCAGCTTAGAGGGCGCAGGGAGGGGAAACACCATATATTTT CASSLEGAGRGNTIYF NA TRBJ1-3 TRBV11-2 NA
TGTGCCAGCAGTTTGGGCATTGGCGAGACCCAGTACTTC CASSLGIGETQYF NA TRBJ2-5 TRBV12-3/TRBV12-4 NA
TGTGCCAGCAGTGAAGGACAGGGGGCCGATGAGCAGTTCTTC CASSEGQGADEQFF TRBD1 TRBJ2-1 TRBV6-1 NA
TGTGCCTGGAGTGTACGGACTAGCGGGGGGGAAGATACGCAGTATTTT CAWSVRTSGGEDTQYF TRBD2 TRBJ2-3 TRBV30 NA
TGTGCCAGCAGCCCCCTAGGGAACACTGAAGCTTTCTTT CASSPLGNTEAFF NA TRBJ1-1 TRBV5-5 NA
TGCGCCAGCAGTGAGGGGGTAGGGGGACAGGGGGTAGAGACCCAGTACTTC CASSEGVGGQGVETQYF TRBD1 TRBJ2-5 TRBV10-1 NA
TGTGCCTCGGGACATTCGAACACTGAAGCTTTCTTT CASGHSNTEAFF NA TRBJ1-1 TRBV13 once
TGTGCCAGCAGTTTTAGCGGGGGGACGTCCGGGGAGCTGTTTTTT CASSFSGGTSGELFF TRBD2 TRBJ2-2 TRBV6-2/TRBV6-3 NA
TGTGCCAGAAGCTTCGCGACAGACCCTAGCACAGATACGCAGTATTTT CARSFATDPSTDTQYF NA TRBJ2-3 TRBV5-3 NA
TGTGCCAGCAGCCACAGACTAGCGGGGATCTACGAGCAGTACTTC CASSHRLAGIYEQYF TRBD2 TRBJ2-7 TRBV3-1/TRBV3-2 NA
TGCAGCGCCTTGACTAGCGGGATCAACAATGAGCAGTTCTTC CSALTSGINNEQFF TRBD2 TRBJ2-1 TRBV29-1 NA
TGCGCCAGCAGACACGAGGGGGCCGGAAACACCATATATTTT CASRHEGAGNTIYF TRBD1 TRBJ1-3 TRBV5-1 NA
TGTGCCAGCAGTTACTCCGGGGTAGGGAACACTGAAGCTTTCTTT CASSYSGVGNTEAFF NA TRBJ1-1 TRBV6-5 NA
TGTGCCAGCAGCACGACACTTTTGACTGGGGCCAACGTCCTGACTTTC CASSTTLLTGANVLTF NA TRBJ2-6 TRBV5-6 once
TGTGCCAGTCACAGGGGGGCCCGCTATGGCTACACCTTC CASHRGARYGYTF TRBD1 TRBJ1-2 TRBV12-3/TRBV12-4 NA
TGTGCCACCAGTGACACGCAGGGAACCTATGGCTACACCTTC CATSDTQGTYGYTF NA TRBJ1-2 TRBV24-1 NA
TGTGCCAGCAGCTCTAGCGGCAGCAACACCGGGGAGCTGTTTTTT CASSSSGSNTGELFF TRBD2 TRBJ2-2 TRBV7-9 NA
TGTGCCAGCAGCCAAGCGGGAAGCTCCTACAATGAGCAGTTCTTC CASSQAGSSYNEQFF TRBD2 TRBJ2-1 TRBV5-8 NA
TGTGCCACCAGCACACATAGGGGGGGCGAACACTACGAGCAGTACTTC CATSTHRGGEHYEQYF NA TRBJ2-7 TRBV15 NA
TGTGCCAGTTACAATAATGATGGCTACACCTTC CASYNNDGYTF NA TRBJ1-2 TRBV19 few
TGTGCCAGCAGCTTAGAAGGGCGACAGGGTCCGGAGACCCAGTACTTC CASSLEGRQGPETQYF TRBD1 TRBJ2-5 TRBV11-2 NA
TGTGCCAGCAGCGTGGGACAGTTAAATTCACCCCTCCACTTT CASSVGQLNSPLHF TRBD1 TRBJ1-6 TRBV3-1/TRBV3-2 NA
TGTGCCTGGTCCCGCGGGGGACAGGGGGAGACCCAGTACTTC CAWSRGGQGETQYF TRBD1 TRBJ2-5 TRBV30 once
TGTGCCAGCAGCTCCCTAGGACAGGGGGTGTGGTATGGCTACACCTTC CASSSLGQGVWYGYTF TRBD1 TRBJ1-2 TRBV11-2 NA
TGCGCCAGCAGCTCCCTGCCCGGGACTAGCGGGAGCAATGAGCAGTTCTTC CASSSLPGTSGSNEQFF TRBD2 TRBJ2-1 TRBV10-1 NA
TGTGCCAGCAGTTTTCCGGTGTCTGAAGCTTTCTTT CASSFPVSEAFF NA TRBJ1-1 TRBV12-3/TRBV12-4 NA
TGCGCCAGCAGCTCGGACAGGGCTGGGGTAGATTCACCCCTCCACTTT CASSSDRAGVDSPLHF TRBD1 TRBJ1-6 TRBV5-1 NA
TGTGCCAGCAGCTTAGCTGACAGATTTTACAATGAGCAGTTCTTC CASSLADRFYNEQFF NA TRBJ2-1 TRBV5-8 NA
TGTGCCATCAGTGAGTCAGGAGGGTTAAATCATGGCTACACCTTC CAISESGGLNHGYTF NA TRBJ1-2 TRBV10-3 NA
TGTGCCAGCAGCAAGGATAGCGGCCGTTACAATGAGCAGTTCTTC CASSKDSGRYNEQFF NA TRBJ2-1 TRBV3-1/TRBV3-2 NA
TGTGCCAGCAGCCTATCCGGGTTGGGCCAAGAGACCCAGTACTTC CASSLSGLGQETQYF NA TRBJ2-5 TRBV7-3 NA
TGTGCCAGTAGTAGCCCCGGTCGGACACAATCGGGTGGCTACACCTTC CASSSPGRTQSGGYTF NA TRBJ1-2 TRBV19 few
TGTGCCAGCAGTGACAGGGGTAACTATGGCTACACCTTC CASSDRGNYGYTF NA TRBJ1-2 TRBV2 NA
TGTGCCAGCAGTTTTTCTACAGGGGGCGGCGACGAGCAGTACTTC CASSFSTGGGDEQYF TRBD1 TRBJ2-7 TRBV2 NA
TGTGCCAGCAGCGTAGAAGCAACCTCCTACAATGAGCAGTTCTTC CASSVEATSYNEQFF NA TRBJ2-1 TRBV9 NA
TGTGCCAGCAGCTTAGGTGTTCGCGGATCGTGGGAGCTGTTTTTT CASSLGVRGSWELFF NA TRBJ2-2 TRBV11-3 NA
TGTGCCAGCAGCCAAGGAAGAGGGGGACAGCCCCAGCATTTT CASSQGRGGQPQHF NA TRBJ1-5 TRBV14 NA
TGTGCCTGGAGTGTCGGAGATGAGCAGTTCTTC CAWSVGDEQFF NA TRBJ2-1 TRBV30 NA
TGTGCCTGTTCACGGGGGGGCCCCTACGAGCAGTACTTC CACSRGGPYEQYF TRBD2 TRBJ2-7 TRBV19 NA
TGTGCCAGCAGCCTGGGACAGCCCAATCAGCCCCAGCATTTT CASSLGQPNQPQHF TRBD1 TRBJ1-5 TRBV5-6 NA
TGTGCCAGCAGTTACTCGAGCCAATCAGATACGCAGTATTTT CASSYSSQSDTQYF NA TRBJ2-3 TRBV6-5 NA
TGTGCCAGCAGTGTCGGGTATACGCAGTATTTT CASSVGYTQYF NA TRBJ2-3 TRBV2 NA
TGTGCCATCAGTGAGCGGGCTAGCGGGGGGCCCAATGAGCAGTTCTTC CAISERASGGPNEQFF TRBD2 TRBJ2-1 TRBV10-3 NA
TGTGCCAGCAGCTTCCCGCCGGGAGGGGAAGAGGAGCAGTACTTC CASSFPPGGEEEQYF TRBD2 TRBJ2-7 TRBV7-9 NA
TGTGCCAGCAGCCGTATCGGGACTAGCGGGAGCCAGCAGTACTTC CASSRIGTSGSQQYF TRBD2 TRBJ2-7 TRBV7-2 NA
TGTGCCACCAGCAGAGGTCGGACTAGCGGGGTCCGGGATACGCAGTATTTT CATSRGRTSGVRDTQYF TRBD2 TRBJ2-3 TRBV15 NA
TGCGCCAGCAGCGCCGGGACAAACGAATACAATGAGCAGTTCTTC CASSAGTNEYNEQFF NA TRBJ2-1 TRBV4-1 NA
TGTGCCAGCAGTGAACCCTTGGGAGGCTTCAATCAGCCCCAGCATTTT CASSEPLGGFNQPQHF NA TRBJ1-5 TRBV2 NA
TGTGCCAGCAGCTCGTGGACTAGCGGGTACAATGAGCAGTTCTTC CASSSWTSGYNEQFF TRBD2 TRBJ2-1 TRBV13 NA